The 6 T cell receptor beta chains presented below share a single source sample, sequenced in a study of tumor and adjacent non-tumor tissue in lung cancer. The template was RNA from unsorted bulk tissue. A modified ARM-PCR protocol with three rounds of nested PCR amplified TCRbeta. TCRdb re-called the multiplex PCR reads through MiXCR, storing one row per CDR3 protein. The sample lists around 120,000 distinct CDR3 sequences, about 66% seen once, with 9.5% to 15% in the top ten. The specimen sequenced was lung tumor tissue. The receptors here all came from a man aged 25 to 40 with non-small cell lung cancer.

This clonotype was seen more than once but under ten times. This may be a read error: a much more frequent sequence differs by one nucleotide. The rearrangement joins TRBV6-2 or TRBV6-3 to TRBJ1-5; a weak D match, TRBD1 (6 bases). Germline loops: CDR1 MNHEY, CDR2 SVGEGT. The length of the CDR3 is 13 residues. V was clipped by 8 bases and J by 5 bases, with 13 bases between them. CDR3 region: CASGEDSHQPQHF. CDR3 nucleotides: TGTGCCAGCGGGGAGGACAGTCATCAGCCCCAGCATTTT.

As to this clonotype: This may arise from a read error, as a much more abundant clone is one base away. This chain links TRBV5-8 with TRBJ2-1, with D perhaps matching TRBD1 or TRBD2 (6 bases each). Germline CDR1 is SGHTS and CDR2 is YDEGEE. The CDR3 consists of 13 residues. The CDR3 region is CASGLGGAPEQFF. The CDR3, as DNA: TGTGCCAGCGGCTTGGGGGGCGCCCCCGAGCAGTTCTTC.

This clonotype has ten or more counts. The chain combines TRBV28 with TRBJ2-7; maybe TRBD2 (5 bases). There are 13 residues in the CDR3. The V gene lost 10 bases and the J gene lost 2 bases, with 15 bases spanning the gap. Germline V lookup: CDR1 MDHEN, CDR2 SYDVKM. The CDR3 DNA sequence: TGTGCCACCCTACTACCGGGGACCTACGAGCAGTACTTC. It codes for CATLLPGTYEQYF.

As to this clonotype: This clone may be a read error of a much larger clone one base away. The V gene is TRBV6-5, the J gene TRBJ1-6, with TRBD1 as a possible D gene (6 bases). CDR3 size: 16 residues. V lost 7 bases and J 5 bases, leaving 18 bases between the germline ends. The germline CDR1 and CDR2 sequences are MNHEY and SVGAGI. The CDR3 is CASKTKGTWNNSPLHF. In DNA, the CDR3 is TGTGCCAGCAAAACCAAGGGGACATGGAATAATTCACCCCTCCACTTT.

Comment on this clonotype: Relative to the germline gene, one junction end is altered; a read error may explain this. This rearrangement joins TRBV12-3 or TRBV12-4 to TRBJ2-7; 7 positions agree with TRBD2. CDR3 size: 15 residues. The CDR3 nucleotides read TGTGCCAGCAGTTTGAGATTGACTAGCTCCTACGAGCCGTACTTC. Amino acid sequence: CASSLRLTSSYEPYF.

On this clonotype itself: The conserved final phenylalanine or tryptophan is absent from the CDR3, which likely points to a read error. It is unclear where the CDR3 begins or ends on the DNA, so no DNA is shown, and the CDR3 is as TCRdb lists it. This rearrangement joins TRBV11-3 to TRBJ2-1. Germline assignment: CDR1 SGHNT and CDR2 YENEEA. The CDR3 extends over 13 residues, inclusive of both ends. Here the CDR3 reads CASSPIPGNERFV.